This passage covers 15 T cell receptor beta chains from one sample sequenced in a study of blood T cell repertoires in COVID-19. The data were produced by immunoSEQ multiplex PCR, yet TCRdb's version contains in-frame clones alone and is incomplete. This table has 140,000 or so clones, around 82% appearing once. What was sequenced was peripheral blood. The receptors were sampled from a human donor in a cohort sampled during active COVID-19.

A remark on this clone: The same CDR3 can be traced to other DNA sequences in this sample. The chain couples TRBV18 to TRBJ2-7, with 12 nucleotides matching TRBD1. CDR3 size: 15 residues. J lost 4 bases, V lost 2 bases, and 3 bases had no gene match. Germline CDR1 and CDR2: KGHSH and LQKENI. CDR3 sequence reads: CASSPGTGGAYEQYF. Written as DNA, the CDR3 is TGTGCCAGCTCACCAGGGACAGGGGGCGCGTACGAGCAGTACTTC. Full variable domain (rest looked up from reference TRBV18 and TRBJ2-7): NAGVMQNPRHLVRRRGQEARLRCSPMKGHSHVYWYRQLPEEGLKFMVYLQKENIIDESGMPKERFSAEFPKEGPSILRIQQVVRGDSAAYFCASSPGTGGAYEQYFGPGTRLTVT.

V gene TRBV10-3 combines with J gene TRBJ2-2; a weak D match, TRBD1 (6 bases). Trimming took off 7 bases at V and 0 bases at J, with 9 bases between the two ends. The CDR3 loop spans 14 amino acids. From germline, CDR1 is ENHRY and CDR2 SYGVKD. CDR3 amino acids: CAIMGTTNTGELFF. CDR3 sequence (DNA): TGTGCCATCATGGGGACAACGAACACCGGGGAGCTGTTTTTT.

V gene TRBV4-1 combines with J gene TRBJ2-5; 10 positions match TRBD1. The V gene end was trimmed by 0 bases and the J gene end by 5 bases; junction bases not matched to a gene: 15. Germline CDR1 reads MGHRA; CDR2 reads YSYEKL. This CDR3 is built from 19 residues. CDR3 in amino acids: CASSQDLLKRTGGKETQYF. The CDR3 DNA reads TGCGCCAGCAGCCAAGACCTATTGAAAAGGACAGGGGGAAAGGAGACCCAGTACTTC.

V is TRBV7-9 and J is TRBJ1-4; 7 bases agree with TRBD1. Germline trimming cut 0 bases from V and 8 bases from J; bases unmatched to any gene: 3. The CDR3 is 14 residues long. Germline CDR1 reads SEHNR; CDR2 reads FQNEAQ (reference sequence). The CDR3 DNA follows: TGTGCCAGCAGCTTAGCGCAGGGACAGGAAAAACTGTTTTTT. Protein product: CASSLAQGQEKLFF.

CDR3 nucleotides: TGTGCCATCAGCACGGGACAGGGATCCTACGAGCAGTACTTC. It is translated as CAISTGQGSYEQYF. The gene calls are TRBV10-3 and TRBJ2-7, with 9 positions matching TRBD1. Germline V lookup: CDR1 ENHRY, CDR2 SYGVKD. The J segment lost 1 base and the V segment lost 6 bases, leaving 4 bases of the junction unmatched. The CDR3 has 14 residues.

This clone was recorded once. The gene calls are TRBV5-1 and TRBJ2-3, with 8 bases fitting TRBD2. The CDR3 covers 14 residues. Trimming at V came to 3 bases and at J to 5 bases, leaving 5 bases not matched to a gene. From germline, CDR1 is SGHRS and CDR2 YFSETQ. The CDR3: CASSYGGAGDTQYF. CDR3 DNA sequence: TGCGCCAGCAGCTACGGGGGGGCAGGAGATACGCAGTATTTT.

This chain connects TRBV18 to TRBJ2-5, with 10 bases aligning to TRBD1. V shed 3 bases, J shed 5 bases, and the junction held 6 bases outside the gene matches. Germline V CDR1 and CDR2: KGHSH, LQKENI. There are 15 residues in the CDR3. CDR3 in DNA: TGTGCCAGCTCACCGGGGACAGGGGTAGAGGAGACCCAGTACTTC. Translation: CASSPGTGVEETQYF.

The J gene is TRBJ2-1, the V gene TRBV20-1; D ambiguous. Germline V lookup: CDR1 DFQATT, CDR2 SNEGSKA (reference sequence). V lost 6 bases, J lost 8 bases, and 8 bases lay in between. CDR3 size: 10 residues. The CDR3 DNA sequence: TGCAGTGCCGCGGAACATGAGCAGTTCTTC. As protein: CSAAEHEQFF.

The chain employs TRBV12-5 and TRBJ2-2; 7 positions agree with TRBD1. The CDR3 consists of 15 residues. Germline lookup yields CDR1 LGHNT and CDR2 FRNRAP. V was clipped by 3 bases and J by 6 bases; unmatched bases: 7. CDR3 loop: CASGLRQGYAGELFF. The CDR3 DNA reads TGTGCTAGTGGTTTAAGACAGGGTTACGCCGGGGAGCTGTTTTTT.

The chain employs TRBV18 and TRBJ2-7; tentative D call: TRBD1 (6 bases). Germline loops: CDR1 KGHSH, CDR2 LQKENI. V was trimmed by 1 base and J by 4 bases, leaving 11 bases between them. The CDR3 sequence is 14 residues long. The CDR3 nucleotides are TGTGCCAGCTCACCACGGGACACGAATTACGAGCAGTACTTC. Amino acid sequence: CASSPRDTNYEQYF.

The CDR3 DNA reads TGTGCCAGCAGCCGCGGGACTATTAAAAACATTCAGTACTTC. It yields the protein CASSRGTIKNIQYF. This chain joins TRBV3-1 (or the pseudogene TRBV3-2) and TRBJ2-4, with TRBD2 matching over 7 bases. This CDR3 has 14 amino acids. V lost 4 bases to trimming and J lost 4 bases; unmatched junction nucleotides: 4. Looked up from germline, CDR1 is LGHDT and CDR2 is YNNKEL (reference sequence).

V gene TRBV13 combines with J gene TRBJ2-1, with D maybe TRBD2 (6 bases). Deletions cut 3 bases from V and 5 bases from J, with 20 bases between. CDR1 is PRHDT and CDR2 is FYEKMQ in the germline V gene (reference sequence). This CDR3 spans 17 amino acids. The CDR3 bases are TGTGCCAGCAGCTTTGCCCCGTATTCGGGGGAGAACAATGAGCAGTTCTTC. It specifies CASSFAPYSGENNEQFF.

The chain combines TRBV7-2 with TRBJ1-1; tentatively, D is TRBD1 (6 bases). CDR3 length equals 18 residues. The germline gives CDR1 SGHTA, CDR2 FQGNSA. V gave up 3 bases and J gave up 0 bases, with 20 bases separating them. The chain's CDR3 is CASSLDTGRWRMNTEAFF. The CDR3 bases are TGTGCCAGCAGCTTGGATACAGGGAGATGGAGGATGAACACTGAAGCTTTCTTT.

J is TRBJ1-2 and V is TRBV3-1 (or the pseudogene TRBV3-2), with 7 nucleotides matching TRBD1. Trimming removed 6 bases from V and 6 bases from J; junction bases left unmatched: 10. The CDR3 is made up of 14 amino acids. Germline values: CDR1 LGHDT, CDR2 YNNKEL (reference sequence). The CDR3 reads CASSNGGGRHGYTF. CDR3 bases: TGTGCCAGCAGTAACGGAGGGGGCCGACATGGCTACACCTTC.

This chain uses TRBV25-1 with TRBJ1-2; perhaps TRBD1 as D (5 bases). The CDR3 is 13 residues long. CDR1 is MGHDK and CDR2 is SYGVNS in the germline V gene. V was trimmed by 7 bases and J by 5 bases, leaving 14 bases between them. The DNA of the CDR3 is TGTGCCAGCAAGGGTTGGGACTATTATGGCTACACCTTC. Translation: CASKGWDYYGYTF.